Each of the 6 T cell receptor beta chains below was sequenced from the same sample in a study. The TRBV12-4/TRBJ1-2 clonotypes were amplified using barcode primers with ligated adaptors. From the multiplex PCR reads, TCRdb called clonotypes with MiXCR, one entry per CDR3 protein. The sample has more than 600 distinct CDR3 sequences; under 45% are singletons. The material sequenced was memory CD4+ T cells sorted from blood. The subset was: memory CD4+ T cells, CD4+CD45RO+CD25-. Source of these receptors: a female donor with breast cancer.

V and J are TRBV12-3 or TRBV12-4 and TRBJ1-2; D is perhaps TRBD1 (5 bases). The CDR3 runs 14 residues. The V end lost 6 bases, the J end lost 4 bases, and 15 bases lay between the germline ends. The CDR3 region is CASRAGRRGYGYTF. As DNA, the CDR3 is TGTGCCAGCAGAGCAGGGAGAAGAGGCTATGGCTACACCTTC.

This clonotype was seen a handful of times. The CDR3 sequence: CASSPGGVGYGYTF. Written as DNA, the CDR3 is TGTGCCAGCAGCCCAGGCGGGGTCGGCTATGGCTACACCTTC. The V gene is TRBV12-3 or TRBV12-4, the J gene TRBJ1-2, with D uncertain. V lost 6 bases, J lost 4 bases, and 15 bases lay in between. This CDR3 comprises 14 residues.

Sample share makes this clonotype medium-sized. This chain uses TRBV12-3 or TRBV12-4 with TRBJ1-2; tentatively, D is TRBD1 (6 bases). Trimming removed 5 bases at V and 5 bases at J, with 15 bases between. This CDR3 contains 14 residues. The CDR3 loop is CASSPQGHSYGYTF. Written as DNA, the CDR3 is TGTGCCAGCAGTCCCCAGGGGCATTCGTATGGCTACACCTTC.

By proportion, this clonotype is large. The chain is built from TRBV12-3 or TRBV12-4 and TRBJ1-2; possibly TRBD1 for D (5 bases). This CDR3 spans 15 amino acids. Trimming pared 0 bases from V and 5 bases from J, leaving 13 bases between. This chain's CDR3 is CASSLAMGLPYGYTF. The CDR3 nucleotides read TGTGCCAGCAGTTTAGCGATGGGACTCCCTTATGGCTACACCTTC.

By share of the sample, this clonotype is medium-sized. V gene TRBV12-3 or TRBV12-4 combines with J gene TRBJ1-2; D not certain. Trimming took off 5 bases at V and 7 bases at J, with 17 bases between the two ends. This CDR3 region has 14 residues. CDR3 nucleotide sequence: TGTGCCAGCAGTCCCGTCGGGAAAGCAGGTGGCTACACCTTC. Translating gives CASSPVGKAGGYTF.

The rearrangement links TRBV12-3 or TRBV12-4 to TRBJ1-2; D uncertain. The CDR3 has 13 amino acids. Deletions cut 5 bases from V and 5 bases from J, with 12 bases between. The CDR3 nucleotides read TGTGCCAGCAGTATCGGTCCAATTTATGGCTACACCTTC. It translates to CASSIGPIYGYTF.